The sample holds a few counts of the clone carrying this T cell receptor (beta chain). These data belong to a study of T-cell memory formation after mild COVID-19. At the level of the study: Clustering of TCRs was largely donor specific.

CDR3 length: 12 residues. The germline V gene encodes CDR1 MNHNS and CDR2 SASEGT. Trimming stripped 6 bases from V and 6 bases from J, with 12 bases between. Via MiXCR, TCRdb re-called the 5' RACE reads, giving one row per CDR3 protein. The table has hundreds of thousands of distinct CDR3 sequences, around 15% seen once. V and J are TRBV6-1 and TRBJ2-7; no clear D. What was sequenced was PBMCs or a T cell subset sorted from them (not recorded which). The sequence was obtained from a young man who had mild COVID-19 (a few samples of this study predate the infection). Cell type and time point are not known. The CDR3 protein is CASSAPAAEQYF. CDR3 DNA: TGTGCCAGCAGCGCCCCCGCGGCCGAGCAGTACTTC.